The 9 T cell receptor beta chains reported below all come from one sample, sequenced in a study of blood T cell repertoires in COVID-19. Profiling relied on immunoSEQ multiplex PCR, and the TCRdb table lists in-frame clones only, not all of them. The sample consists of roughly 95,000 clones, around nine tenths of them appearing once. The specimen sequenced was peripheral blood. Receptor source: a woman between 50 and 59 years old in a cohort sampled during active COVID-19.

The chain employs TRBV5-1 and TRBJ1-5; D not resolved. The germline CDR1 and CDR2 sequences are SGHRS and YFSETQ. The V end lost 0 bases, the J end lost 0 bases, and 7 bases lay between the germline ends. There are 15 residues in the CDR3. This CDR3 is CASSLAGGSNQPQHF. Written as DNA, the CDR3 is TGCGCCAGCAGCTTGGCAGGTGGTAGCAATCAGCCCCAGCATTTT.

This clone was counted only a few times. The chain carries TRBV10-1 and TRBJ2-7, with 13 bases matching TRBD2. J was trimmed by 4 bases and V by 0 bases; bases with no gene match: 3. Germline loops: CDR1 WNHNN, CDR2 SYGVQD (reference sequence). The CDR3 has 16 amino acids. The CDR3 bases are TGCGCCAGCAGTGAGTCGACTAGCGGGAGGATATACGAGCAGTACTTC. It is translated as CASSESTSGRIYEQYF.

The chain recombines TRBV28 with TRBJ1-1; D ambiguous. Germline values: CDR1 MDHEN, CDR2 SYDVKM. V was pared by 6 bases and J by 2 bases, with 16 bases between. This CDR3 has 15 residues. The CDR3, as DNA: TGTGCCAGCAGATTTCCGGGAGACGGTAACACTGAAGCTTTCTTT. It is translated as CASRFPGDGNTEAFF.

The gene calls are TRBV19 and TRBJ1-4; D remains unclear. The V gene lost 4 bases and the J gene lost 7 bases, with 10 bases spanning the gap. Germline assignment: CDR1 LNHDA and CDR2 SQIVND (reference sequence). This CDR3 has 13 residues. The CDR3 coding sequence is TGTGCCAGTAGTAGCGGCGGAGGTGAAAAACTGTTTTTT. Translation: CASSSGGGEKLFF.

The gene calls are TRBV28 and TRBJ1-5; D is ambiguous. Germline V gene lookup returns CDR1 MDHEN and CDR2 SYDVKM. Trimming stripped 8 bases from V and 0 bases from J, with 11 bases between. The CDR3 consists of 14 residues. CDR3 sequence: CASLPGNSNQPQHF. In DNA form, the CDR3 reads TGTGCCAGCCTACCCGGGAATAGCAATCAGCCCCAGCATTTT.

This chain connects TRBV5-8 to TRBJ2-1; 7 bases are shared with TRBD1. Germline V lookup: CDR1 SGHTS, CDR2 YDEGEE. CDR3 length equals 17 residues. The J segment lost 6 bases and the V segment lost 3 bases, leaving 15 bases of the junction unmatched. For the CDR3, the DNA is TGTGCCAGCAGCTCCCCACCTTCGGGACAGCTTCTCAATGAGCAGTTCTTC. This codes for CASSSPPSGQLLNEQFF.

V gene TRBV18 combines with J gene TRBJ2-5, with 10 bases aligning to TRBD2. The CDR3 has 18 amino acids. J was trimmed by 4 bases and V by 2 bases; bases with no gene match: 13. Germline lookup yields CDR1 KGHSH and CDR2 LQKENI. The CDR3 is CASSPSVSGGYFGETQYF. CDR3 coding DNA: TGTGCCAGCTCACCATCAGTTAGCGGGGGGTATTTCGGAGAGACCCAGTACTTC. Together with reference TRBV18 and TRBJ2-5, the CDR3 gives the full variable domain: NAGVMQNPRHLVRRRGQEARLRCSPMKGHSHVYWYRQLPEEGLKFMVYLQKENIIDESGMPKERFSAEFPKEGPSILRIQQVVRGDSAAYFCASSPSVSGGYFGETQYFGPGTRLLVL.

V gene TRBV24-1 combines with J gene TRBJ2-1; 12 positions agree with TRBD2. V shed 3 bases, J shed 10 bases, and the junction held 21 bases outside the gene matches. Per the germline V gene, CDR1 is KGHDR and CDR2 is SFDVKD. This CDR3 contains 20 residues. The CDR3 spells CATSDPAPSLAGGPDPEQFF. CDR3 DNA sequence: TGTGCCACCAGTGATCCGGCGCCCTCGCTAGCGGGAGGGCCCGACCCCGAGCAGTTCTTC.

The chain combines TRBV7-8 with TRBJ1-1; D is perhaps TRBD1 (5 bases). Trimming stripped 3 bases from V and 3 bases from J, with 11 bases between. The CDR3 has 14 amino acids. Germline V gene data show CDR1 as SGHVS and CDR2 as FQNEAQ. This chain's CDR3 is CASSFYRTDTEAFF. CDR3 bases: TGTGCCAGCAGCTTTTACAGGACCGACACTGAAGCTTTCTTT. The full variable domain, rest sourced from reference TRBV7-8 and TRBJ1-1, is GAGVSQSPRYKVAKRGQDVALRCDPISGHVSLFWYQQALGQGPEFLTYFQNEAQLDKSGLPSDRFFAERPEGSVSTLKIQRTQQEDSAVYLCASSFYRTDTEAFFGQGTRLTVV.